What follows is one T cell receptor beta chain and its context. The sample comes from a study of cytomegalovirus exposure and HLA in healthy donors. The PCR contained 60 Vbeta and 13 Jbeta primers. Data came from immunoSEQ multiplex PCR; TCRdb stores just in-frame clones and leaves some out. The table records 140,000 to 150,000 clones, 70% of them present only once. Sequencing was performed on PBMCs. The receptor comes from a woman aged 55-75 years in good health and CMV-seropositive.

The CDR3 is CASSRDRFFDEQFF. Here the CDR3 DNA reads TGTGCCAGCAGCCGGGACAGGTTTTTCGATGAGCAGTTCTTC. The chain links TRBV11-2 to TRBJ2-1; 8 bases are a match to TRBD1. The length of the CDR3 is 14 residues. Germline trimming cut 5 bases from V and 8 bases from J; bases unmatched to any gene: 8. Germline CDR1 and CDR2: SGHAT and FQNNGV.